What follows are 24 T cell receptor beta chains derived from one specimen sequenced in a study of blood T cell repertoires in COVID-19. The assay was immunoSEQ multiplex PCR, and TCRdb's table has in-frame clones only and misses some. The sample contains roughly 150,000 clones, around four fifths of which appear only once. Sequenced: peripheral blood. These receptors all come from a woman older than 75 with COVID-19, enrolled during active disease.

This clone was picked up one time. The CDR3 is CASSVQDSNEQFF. DNA for the CDR3: TGTGCCAGCAGCGTACAGGATAGCAATGAGCAGTTCTTC. The genes are TRBV11-2 and TRBJ2-1; perhaps TRBD1 as D (5 bases). V dropped 5 bases and J dropped 6 bases, with 11 bases sitting between them. This CDR3 region has 13 residues. Germline loops: CDR1 SGHAT, CDR2 FQNNGV.

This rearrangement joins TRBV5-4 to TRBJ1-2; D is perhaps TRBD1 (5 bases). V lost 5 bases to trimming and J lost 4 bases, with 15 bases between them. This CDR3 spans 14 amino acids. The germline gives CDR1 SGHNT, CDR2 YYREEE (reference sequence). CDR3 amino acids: CASRGGETPYGYTF. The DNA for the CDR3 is TGTGCCAGCAGGGGGGGAGAGACCCCCTATGGCTACACCTTC.

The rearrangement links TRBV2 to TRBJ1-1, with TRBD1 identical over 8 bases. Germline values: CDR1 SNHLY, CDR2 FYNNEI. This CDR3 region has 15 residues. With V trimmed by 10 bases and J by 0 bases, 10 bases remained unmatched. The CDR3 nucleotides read TGTGCCACCTCAGGGGGCCCGGCCCTGAACACTGAAGCTTTCTTT. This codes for CATSGGPALNTEAFF. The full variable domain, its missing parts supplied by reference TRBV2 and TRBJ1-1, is EPEVTQTPSHQVTQMGQEVILRCVPISNHLYFYWYRQILGQKVEFLVSFYNNEISEKSEIFDDQFSVERPDGSNFTLKIRSTKLEDSAMYFCATSGGPALNTEAFFGQGTRLTVV.

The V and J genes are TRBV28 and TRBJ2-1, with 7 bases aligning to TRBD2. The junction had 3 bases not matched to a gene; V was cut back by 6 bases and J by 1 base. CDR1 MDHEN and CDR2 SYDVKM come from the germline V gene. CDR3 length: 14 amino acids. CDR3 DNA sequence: TGTGCCAGCAGAACTAGCGTATCCTACAATGAGCAGTTCTTC. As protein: CASRTSVSYNEQFF.

In DNA form, the CDR3 reads TGCGCCAGCACGACCACAGGGATCTCTGGAAACACCATATATTTT. It is translated as CASTTTGISGNTIYF. The chain uses TRBV5-1 and TRBJ1-3, with D tentatively TRBD1 (6 bases). The length of the CDR3 is 15 residues. Germline-derived CDR1 and CDR2 are SGHRS and YFSETQ. Deletions cut 6 bases from V and 0 bases from J, with 13 bases between.

CDR3 in amino acids: CASRPGQGAGQPQHF. The CDR3 nucleotides are TGTGCCAGCAGACCGGGACAGGGGGCGGGGCAGCCCCAGCATTTT. The chain uses TRBV6-6 and TRBJ1-5, with 12 bases fitting TRBD1. The germline V gene has CDR1 MNHNY and CDR2 SVGAGI (reference sequence). V dropped 6 bases and J dropped 7; count of bases not matched to a gene: 7. CDR3 length equals 15 residues.

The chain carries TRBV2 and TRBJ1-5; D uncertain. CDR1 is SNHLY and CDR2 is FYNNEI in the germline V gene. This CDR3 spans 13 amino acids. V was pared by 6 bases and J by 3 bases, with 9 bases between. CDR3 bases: TGTGCCAGCAGCCCCTACCCCAATCAGCCCCAGCATTTT. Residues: CASSPYPNQPQHF.

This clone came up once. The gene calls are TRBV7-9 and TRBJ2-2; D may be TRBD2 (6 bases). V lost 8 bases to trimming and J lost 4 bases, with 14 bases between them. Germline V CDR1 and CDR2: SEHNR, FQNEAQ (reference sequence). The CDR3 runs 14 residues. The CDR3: CASVAAGSTGELFF. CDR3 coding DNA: TGTGCCAGCGTTGCGGCGGGGAGCACCGGGGAGCTGTTTTTT.

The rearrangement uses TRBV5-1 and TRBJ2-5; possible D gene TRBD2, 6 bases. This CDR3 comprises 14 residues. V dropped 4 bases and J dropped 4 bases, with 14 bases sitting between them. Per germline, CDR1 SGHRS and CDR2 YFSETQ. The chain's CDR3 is CASSQFGTPETQYF. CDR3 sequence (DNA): TGCGCCAGCAGCCAATTCGGGACTCCAGAGACCCAGTACTTC. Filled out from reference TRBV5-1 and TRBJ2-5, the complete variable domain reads KAGVTQTPRYLIKTRGQQVTLSCSPISGHRSVSWYQQTPGQGLQFLFEYFSETQRNKGNFPGRFSGRQFSNSRSEMNVSTLELGDSALYLCASSQFGTPETQYFGPGTRLLVL.

CDR3 region: CASSLSVSRGGNQPQHF. The CDR3 coding sequence is TGTGCCAGCAGTTTATCCGTTTCCAGGGGTGGCAATCAGCCCCAGCATTTT. The chain recombines TRBV27 with TRBJ1-5; D is perhaps TRBD1 (6 bases). Looked up from germline, CDR1 is MNHEY and CDR2 is SMNVEV (reference sequence). V was cut by 0 bases and J by 2 bases, with 14 bases left in between. The CDR3 runs 17 residues.

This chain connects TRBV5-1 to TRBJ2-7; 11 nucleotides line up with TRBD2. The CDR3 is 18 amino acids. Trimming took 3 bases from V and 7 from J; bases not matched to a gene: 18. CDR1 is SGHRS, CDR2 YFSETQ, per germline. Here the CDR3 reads CASSSPDRPTSGVGEQYF. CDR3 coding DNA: TGCGCCAGCAGCTCCCCGGACAGACCGACTAGCGGGGTGGGGGAGCAGTACTTC. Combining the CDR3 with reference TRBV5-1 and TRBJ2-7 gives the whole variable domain KAGVTQTPRYLIKTRGQQVTLSCSPISGHRSVSWYQQTPGQGLQFLFEYFSETQRNKGNFPGRFSGRQFSNSRSEMNVSTLELGDSALYLCASSSPDRPTSGVGEQYFGPGTRLTVT.

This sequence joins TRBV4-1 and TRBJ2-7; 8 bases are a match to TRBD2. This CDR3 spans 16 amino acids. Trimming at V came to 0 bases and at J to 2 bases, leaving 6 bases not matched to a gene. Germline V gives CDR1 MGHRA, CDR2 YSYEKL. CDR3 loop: CASSQDGLAGTYEQYF. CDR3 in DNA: TGCGCCAGCAGCCAAGATGGATTAGCGGGGACCTACGAGCAGTACTTC.

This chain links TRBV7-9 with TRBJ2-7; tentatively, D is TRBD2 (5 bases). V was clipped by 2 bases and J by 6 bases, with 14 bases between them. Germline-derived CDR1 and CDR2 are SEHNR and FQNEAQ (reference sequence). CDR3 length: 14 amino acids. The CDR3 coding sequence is TGTGCCAGCAGCTTACCCGGTCTAGCTGGCGAGCAGTACTTC. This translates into CASSLPGLAGEQYF.

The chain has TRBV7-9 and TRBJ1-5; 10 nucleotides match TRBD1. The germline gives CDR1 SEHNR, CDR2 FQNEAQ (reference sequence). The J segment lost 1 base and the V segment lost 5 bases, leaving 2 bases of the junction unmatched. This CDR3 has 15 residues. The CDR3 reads CASSEGQGSNQPQHF. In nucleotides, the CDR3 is TGTGCCAGCAGCGAGGGACAGGGGAGCAATCAGCCCCAGCATTTT. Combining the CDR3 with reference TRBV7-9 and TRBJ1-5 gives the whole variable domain DTGVSQNPRHKITKRGQNVTFRCDPISEHNRLYWYRQTLGQGPEFLTYFQNEAQLEKSRLLSDRFSAERPKGSFSTLEIQRTEQGDSAMYLCASSEGQGSNQPQHFGDGTRLSIL.

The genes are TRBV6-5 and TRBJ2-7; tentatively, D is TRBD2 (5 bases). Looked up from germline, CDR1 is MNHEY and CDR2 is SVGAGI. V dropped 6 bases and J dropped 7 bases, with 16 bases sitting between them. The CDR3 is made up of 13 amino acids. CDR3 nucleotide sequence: TGTGCCAGCAGACCAACTAGGACGGGGGAGCAGTACTTC. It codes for CASRPTRTGEQYF.

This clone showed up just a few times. The CDR3 nucleotides read TGTGCCAGCAGTGGGCCCACGCACCGAAATGAGCAGTTCTTC. Translation: CASSGPTHRNEQFF. This chain uses TRBV25-1 with TRBJ2-1; D unclear. Germline CDR1 is MGHDK and CDR2 is SYGVNS. The CDR3 sequence is 14 residues long. V was cut by 4 bases and J by 7 bases, with 14 bases left in between. The entire variable domain, with the rest obtained from reference TRBV25-1 and TRBJ2-1, is as follows: EADIYQTPRYLVIGTGKKITLECSQTMGHDKMYWYQQDPGMELHLIHYSYGVNSTEKGDLSSESTVSRIRTEHFPLTLESARPSHTSQYLCASSGPTHRNEQFFGPGTRLTVL.

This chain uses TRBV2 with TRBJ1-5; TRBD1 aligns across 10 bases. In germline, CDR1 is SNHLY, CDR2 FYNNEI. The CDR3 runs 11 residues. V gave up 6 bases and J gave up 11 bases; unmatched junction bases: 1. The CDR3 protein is CASRGQGTQHF. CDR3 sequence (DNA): TGTGCCAGCAGGGGACAGGGGACCCAGCATTTT.

CDR3 DNA sequence: TGTGCCAGTACTGAGGGGCCCTGGACAGGGGGTCAGCCCCAGCATTTT. Its protein is CASTEGPWTGGQPQHF. V gene TRBV19 combines with J gene TRBJ1-5; TRBD1 matches 10 bases. Germline V gives CDR1 LNHDA, CDR2 SQIVND (reference sequence). The CDR3 spans 16 residues. After removal of 7 bases from V and 6 bases from J, the junction contained 12 bases not matched to a gene.

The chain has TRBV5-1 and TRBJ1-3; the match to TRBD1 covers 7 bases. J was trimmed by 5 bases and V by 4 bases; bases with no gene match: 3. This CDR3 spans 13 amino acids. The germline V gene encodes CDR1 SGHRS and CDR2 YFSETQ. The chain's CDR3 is CASSGGQRNTIYF. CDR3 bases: TGCGCCAGCAGCGGGGGACAGAGAAACACCATATATTTT.

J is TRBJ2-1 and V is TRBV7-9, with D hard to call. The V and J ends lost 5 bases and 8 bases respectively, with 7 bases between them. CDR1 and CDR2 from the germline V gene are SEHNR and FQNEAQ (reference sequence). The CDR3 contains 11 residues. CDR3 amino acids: CASSQSDEQFF. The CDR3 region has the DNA TGTGCCAGCAGCCAATCAGATGAGCAGTTCTTC. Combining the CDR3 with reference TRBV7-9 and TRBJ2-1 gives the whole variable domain DTGVSQNPRHKITKRGQNVTFRCDPISEHNRLYWYRQTLGQGPEFLTYFQNEAQLEKSRLLSDRFSAERPKGSFSTLEIQRTEQGDSAMYLCASSQSDEQFFGPGTRLTVL.

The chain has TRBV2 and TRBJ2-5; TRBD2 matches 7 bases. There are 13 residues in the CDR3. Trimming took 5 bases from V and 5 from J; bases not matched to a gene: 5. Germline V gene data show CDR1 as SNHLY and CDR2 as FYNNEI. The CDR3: CASSTRGGETQYF. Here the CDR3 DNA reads TGTGCCAGCAGTACCCGGGGAGGGGAGACCCAGTACTTC.

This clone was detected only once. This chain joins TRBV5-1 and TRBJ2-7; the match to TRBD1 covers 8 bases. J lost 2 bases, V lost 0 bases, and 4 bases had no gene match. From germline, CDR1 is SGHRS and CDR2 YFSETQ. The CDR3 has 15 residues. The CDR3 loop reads CASSLGVRGPYEQYF. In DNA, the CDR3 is TGCGCCAGCAGCTTGGGGGTCAGGGGGCCCTACGAGCAGTACTTC.

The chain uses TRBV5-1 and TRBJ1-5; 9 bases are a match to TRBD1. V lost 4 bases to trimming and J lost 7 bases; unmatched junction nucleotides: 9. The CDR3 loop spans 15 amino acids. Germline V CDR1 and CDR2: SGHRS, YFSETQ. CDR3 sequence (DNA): TGCGCCAGCAGCCTCGGGACAGGGAATGGACAGCCCCAGCATTTT. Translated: CASSLGTGNGQPQHF.

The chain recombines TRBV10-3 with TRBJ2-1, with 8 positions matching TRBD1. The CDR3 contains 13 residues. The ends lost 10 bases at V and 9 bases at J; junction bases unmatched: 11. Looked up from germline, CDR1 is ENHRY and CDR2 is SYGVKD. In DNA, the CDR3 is TGTGCCAGAGCGACAGGGGCGGAGGGTGAGCAGTTCTTC. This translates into CARATGAEGEQFF.